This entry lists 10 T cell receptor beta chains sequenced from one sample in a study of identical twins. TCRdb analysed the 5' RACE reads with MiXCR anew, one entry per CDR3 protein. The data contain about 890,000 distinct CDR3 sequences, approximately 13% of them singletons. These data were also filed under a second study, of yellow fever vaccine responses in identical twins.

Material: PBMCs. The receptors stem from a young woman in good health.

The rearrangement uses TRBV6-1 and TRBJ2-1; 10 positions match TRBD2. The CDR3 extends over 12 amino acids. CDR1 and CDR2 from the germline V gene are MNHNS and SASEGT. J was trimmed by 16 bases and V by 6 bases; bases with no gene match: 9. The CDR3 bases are TGTGCCAGCAGAGAAAGCGGGGGGGCCTCCTTCTTC. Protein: CASRESGGASFF.

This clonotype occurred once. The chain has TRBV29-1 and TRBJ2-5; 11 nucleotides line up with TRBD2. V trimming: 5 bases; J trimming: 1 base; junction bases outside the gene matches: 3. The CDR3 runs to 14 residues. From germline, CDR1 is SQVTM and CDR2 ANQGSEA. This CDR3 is CSVHGTSGQETQYF. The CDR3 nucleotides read TGCAGCGTTCACGGGACTAGCGGCCAAGAGACCCAGTACTTC.

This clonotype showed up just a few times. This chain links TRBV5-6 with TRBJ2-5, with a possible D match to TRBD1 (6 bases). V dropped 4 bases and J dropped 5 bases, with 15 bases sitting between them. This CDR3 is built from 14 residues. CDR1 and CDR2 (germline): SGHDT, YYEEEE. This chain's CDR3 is CASSPGSGDETQYF. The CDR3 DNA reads TGTGCCAGCAGCCCGGGTTCAGGGGATGAGACCCAGTACTTC.

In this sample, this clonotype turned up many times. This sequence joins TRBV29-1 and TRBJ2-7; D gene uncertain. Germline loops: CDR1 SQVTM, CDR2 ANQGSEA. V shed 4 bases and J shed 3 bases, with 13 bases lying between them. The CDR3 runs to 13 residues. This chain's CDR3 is CSVVGFTNYEQYF. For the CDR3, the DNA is TGCAGCGTTGTTGGGTTCACCAACTACGAGCAGTACTTC.

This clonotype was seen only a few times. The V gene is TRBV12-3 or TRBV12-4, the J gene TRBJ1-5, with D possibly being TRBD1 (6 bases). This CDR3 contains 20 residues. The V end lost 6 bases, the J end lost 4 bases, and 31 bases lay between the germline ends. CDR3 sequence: CASRQTNNRAVGATNQPQHF. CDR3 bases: TGTGCCAGCAGACAAACAAACAACAGGGCGGTGGGCGCCACGAATCAGCCCCAGCATTTT.

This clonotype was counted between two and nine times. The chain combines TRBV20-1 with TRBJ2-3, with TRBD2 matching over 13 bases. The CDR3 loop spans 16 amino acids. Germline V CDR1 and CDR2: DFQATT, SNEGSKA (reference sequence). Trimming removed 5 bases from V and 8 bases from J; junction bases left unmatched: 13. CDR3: CSAPKTSGGGQSTQYF. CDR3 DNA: TGCAGTGCTCCTAAAACTAGCGGGGGGGGCCAGAGTACGCAGTATTTT.

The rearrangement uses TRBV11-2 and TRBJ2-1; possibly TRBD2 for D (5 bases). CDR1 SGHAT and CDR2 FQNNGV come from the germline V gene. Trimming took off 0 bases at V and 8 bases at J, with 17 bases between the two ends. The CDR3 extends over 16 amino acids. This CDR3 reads CASSLEGSVGRYEQFF. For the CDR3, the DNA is TGTGCCAGCAGCTTAGAGGGGTCCGTAGGGAGATATGAGCAGTTCTTC.

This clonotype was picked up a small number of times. CDR3 DNA sequence: TGCGCCAGCAGCTTGGAAATGGGGGGCACTGAAGCTTTCTTT. It translates to CASSLEMGGTEAFF. This chain joins TRBV5-1 and TRBJ1-1; D possibly corresponds to TRBD1 (5 bases). This CDR3 comprises 14 residues. The V gene lost 0 bases and the J gene lost 4 bases, with 10 bases spanning the gap. Germline CDR1 is SGHRS and CDR2 is YFSETQ.

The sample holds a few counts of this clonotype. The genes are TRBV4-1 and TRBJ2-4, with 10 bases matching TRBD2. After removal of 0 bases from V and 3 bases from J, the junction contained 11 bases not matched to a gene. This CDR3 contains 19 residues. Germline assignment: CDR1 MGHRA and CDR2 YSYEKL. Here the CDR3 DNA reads TGCGCCAGCAGCCAAGAGCTAGCGGGGGCCCCCAACTTCAAAAACATTCAGTACTTC. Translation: CASSQELAGAPNFKNIQYF.

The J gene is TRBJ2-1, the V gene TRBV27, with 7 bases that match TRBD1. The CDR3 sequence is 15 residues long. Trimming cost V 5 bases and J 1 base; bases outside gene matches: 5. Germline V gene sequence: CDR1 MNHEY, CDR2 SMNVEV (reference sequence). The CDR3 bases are TGTGCCAGCAGTAGCAGGGGGTGGTCCTACAATGAGCAGTTCTTC. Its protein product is CASSSRGWSYNEQFF.